The present T cell receptor (beta chain) was sequenced within a study of T-cell reconstitution after alpha-beta-depleted transplantation in children. Study conclusions and caveats: For some patients, TCRbeta diversity was high at day 60 because of recipient T cells and thymic progenitors that survived. One year after transplant, T-cell counts and diversity came mostly from newly produced T cells. Several hundred expanded graft clones reportedly were the source of alpha-beta T cells about two months after transplant.

TCRbeta library preparation incorporated unique molecular identifiers. TCRdb recomputed calls from the PCR reads with MiXCR, one row per CDR3 protein. The data show 55,000 to 70,000 distinct CDR3 sequences, around 9.9% seen once. This clonotype appeared many times. The antigen remains undetermined. The origin of this receptor is a boy between 10 and 17 years old with acute myeloid leukemia, due to receive a stem cell transplant. The specimen comprised PBMCs, sampled before TCRalphabeta/CD19-depleted stem cell transplant.

The CDR3 DNA is TGCAGGACCGGGACTTTCACCCCATTCACAGATACGCAGTATTTT. It yields the protein CRTGTFTPFTDTQYF. This chain links TRBV20-1 with TRBJ2-3; a possible D gene is TRBD2 (6 bases). CDR3 length: 15 amino acids. Germline V lookup: CDR1 DFQATT, CDR2 SNEGSKA (reference sequence).